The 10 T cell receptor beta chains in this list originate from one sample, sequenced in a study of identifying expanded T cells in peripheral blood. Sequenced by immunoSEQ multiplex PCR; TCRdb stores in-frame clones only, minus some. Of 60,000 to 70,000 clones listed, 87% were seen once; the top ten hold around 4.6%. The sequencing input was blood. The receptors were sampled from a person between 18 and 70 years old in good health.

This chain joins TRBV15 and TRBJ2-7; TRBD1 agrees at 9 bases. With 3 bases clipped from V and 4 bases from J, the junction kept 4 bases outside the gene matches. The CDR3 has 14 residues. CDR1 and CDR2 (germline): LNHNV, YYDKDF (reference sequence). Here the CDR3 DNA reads TGTGCCACCAGCAGTGAACAGGGGGCTTACGAGCAGTACTTC. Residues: CATSSEQGAYEQYF.

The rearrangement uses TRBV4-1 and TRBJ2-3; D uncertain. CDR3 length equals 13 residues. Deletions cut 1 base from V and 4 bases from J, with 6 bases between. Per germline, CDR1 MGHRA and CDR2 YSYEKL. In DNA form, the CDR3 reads TGCGCCAGCAGCCAAGTTCAATCAGATACGCAGTATTTT. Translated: CASSQVQSDTQYF.

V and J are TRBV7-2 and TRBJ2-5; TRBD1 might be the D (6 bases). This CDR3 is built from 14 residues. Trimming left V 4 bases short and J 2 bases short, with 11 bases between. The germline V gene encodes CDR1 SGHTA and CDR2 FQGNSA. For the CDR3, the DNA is TGTGCCAGCAGCTCCGGGACACGGCAAGAGACCCAGTACTTC. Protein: CASSSGTRQETQYF.

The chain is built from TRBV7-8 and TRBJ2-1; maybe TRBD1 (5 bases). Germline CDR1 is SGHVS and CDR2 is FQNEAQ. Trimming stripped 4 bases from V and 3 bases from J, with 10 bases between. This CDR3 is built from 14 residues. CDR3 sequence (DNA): TGTGCCAGCAGCTCCAGGGTAAACTACAATGAGCAGTTCTTC. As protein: CASSSRVNYNEQFF.

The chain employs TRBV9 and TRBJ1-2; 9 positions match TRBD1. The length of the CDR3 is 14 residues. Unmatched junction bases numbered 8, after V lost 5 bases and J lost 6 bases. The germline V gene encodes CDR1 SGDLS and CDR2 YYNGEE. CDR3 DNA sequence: TGTGCCAGCAGGGGCGCTAGACAGGGGGATGGCTACACCTTC. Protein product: CASRGARQGDGYTF.

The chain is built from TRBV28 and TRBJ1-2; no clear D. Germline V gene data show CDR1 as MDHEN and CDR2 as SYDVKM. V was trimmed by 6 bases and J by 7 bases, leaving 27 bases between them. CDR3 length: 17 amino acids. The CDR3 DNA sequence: TGTGCCAGCAGACCCTATTCGGGTGACACGGACCGAGGTGGCTACACCTTC. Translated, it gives CASRPYSGDTDRGGYTF.

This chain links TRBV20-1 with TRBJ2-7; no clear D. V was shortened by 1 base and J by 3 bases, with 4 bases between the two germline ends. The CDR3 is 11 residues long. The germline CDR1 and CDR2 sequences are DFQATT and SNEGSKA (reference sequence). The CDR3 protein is CSARGDYEQYF. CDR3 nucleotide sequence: TGCAGTGCTAGAGGAGACTACGAGCAGTACTTC.

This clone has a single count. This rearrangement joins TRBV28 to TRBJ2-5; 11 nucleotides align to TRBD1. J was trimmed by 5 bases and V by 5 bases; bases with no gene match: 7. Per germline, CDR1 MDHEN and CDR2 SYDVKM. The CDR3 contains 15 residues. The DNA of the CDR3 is TGTGCCAGCAGTCTCAGGACAGGGGGCATGGAGACCCAGTACTTC. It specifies CASSLRTGGMETQYF.

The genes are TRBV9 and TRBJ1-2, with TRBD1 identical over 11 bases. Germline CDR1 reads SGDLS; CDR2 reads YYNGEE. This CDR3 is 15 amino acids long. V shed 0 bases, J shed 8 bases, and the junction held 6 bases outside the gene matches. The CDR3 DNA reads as TGTGCCAGCAGCGTAGACGGACAGGGGGCGACGGGCTACACCTTC. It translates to CASSVDGQGATGYTF.

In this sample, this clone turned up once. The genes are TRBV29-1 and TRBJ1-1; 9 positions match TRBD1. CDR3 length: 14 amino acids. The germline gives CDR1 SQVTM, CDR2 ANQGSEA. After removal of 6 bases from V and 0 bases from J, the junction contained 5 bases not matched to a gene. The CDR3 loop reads CSVGGQGLNTEAFF. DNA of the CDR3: TGCAGCGTAGGTGGACAGGGGTTGAACACTGAAGCTTTCTTT.